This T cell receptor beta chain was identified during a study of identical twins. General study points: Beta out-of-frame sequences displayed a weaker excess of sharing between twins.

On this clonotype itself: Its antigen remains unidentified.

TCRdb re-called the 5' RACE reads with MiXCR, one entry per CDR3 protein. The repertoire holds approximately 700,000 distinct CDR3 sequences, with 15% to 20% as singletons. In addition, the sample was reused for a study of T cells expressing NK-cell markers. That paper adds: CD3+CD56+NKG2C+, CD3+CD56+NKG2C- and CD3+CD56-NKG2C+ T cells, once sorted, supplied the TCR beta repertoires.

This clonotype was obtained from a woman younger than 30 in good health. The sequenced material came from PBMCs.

This CDR3 reads CAISGQGSGANVLTF. Here the CDR3 DNA reads TGTGCCATCAGTGGACAGGGCTCTGGGGCCAACGTCCTGACTTTC. This chain links TRBV10-3 with TRBJ2-6, with 7 bases aligning to TRBD1. CDR1 and CDR2 from the germline V gene are ENHRY and SYGVKD. V shed 4 bases and J 0 bases; nucleotides not matched to a gene: 0. The CDR3 is made up of 15 amino acids.